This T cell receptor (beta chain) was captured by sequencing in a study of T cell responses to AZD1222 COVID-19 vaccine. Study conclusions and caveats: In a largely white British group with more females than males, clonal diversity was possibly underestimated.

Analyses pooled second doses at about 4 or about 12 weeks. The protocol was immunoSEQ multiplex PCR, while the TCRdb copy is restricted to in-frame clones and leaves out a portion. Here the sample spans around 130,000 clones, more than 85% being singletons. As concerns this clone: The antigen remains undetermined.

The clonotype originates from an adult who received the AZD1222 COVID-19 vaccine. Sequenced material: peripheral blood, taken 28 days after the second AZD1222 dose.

The CDR3 DNA follows: TGTGCCAGCAGCTTAGTTAGTGCGGGGGAGTTCTTCTCTGGGGCCAACGTCCTGACTTTC. It encodes CASSLVSAGEFFSGANVLTF. This rearrangement joins TRBV7-8 to TRBJ2-6, with 7 bases aligning to TRBD2. The CDR3 covers 20 residues. J lost 0 bases, V lost 1 base, and 12 bases had no gene match. Germline CDR1 and CDR2: SGHVS and FQNEAQ.